This paragraph covers one TCR beta chain sequence. Its antigen remains unidentified. Assay: immunoSEQ multiplex PCR; the TCRdb copy retains only in-frame clones and omits some. The sample holds about 16,000 clones, around 72% seen once. The V gene's germline CDR1 is SGHRS and CDR2 YFSETQ. Trimming took 1 base from V and 5 from J, leaving 16 bases between them. CDR3 size: 15 residues. These data originate in a study of tumor-infiltrating lymphocytes in localized non-small cell lung cancer. The overall study: From each patient, both tumor and uninvolved lung, non-adjacent to tumor, were sampled.

Whole-study findings and limits: Different pieces of the same tissue were used for each assay.

The receptor was isolated from a human donor with non-small cell lung cancer. The specimen was lung tumor tissue. The chain links TRBV5-1 to TRBJ2-7; weak D call: TRBD1 (6 bases). CDR3 sequence reads: CASSLSTGHFNEQYF. The CDR3 coding sequence is TGCGCCAGCAGCTTGTCGACAGGACATTTTAACGAGCAGTACTTC.